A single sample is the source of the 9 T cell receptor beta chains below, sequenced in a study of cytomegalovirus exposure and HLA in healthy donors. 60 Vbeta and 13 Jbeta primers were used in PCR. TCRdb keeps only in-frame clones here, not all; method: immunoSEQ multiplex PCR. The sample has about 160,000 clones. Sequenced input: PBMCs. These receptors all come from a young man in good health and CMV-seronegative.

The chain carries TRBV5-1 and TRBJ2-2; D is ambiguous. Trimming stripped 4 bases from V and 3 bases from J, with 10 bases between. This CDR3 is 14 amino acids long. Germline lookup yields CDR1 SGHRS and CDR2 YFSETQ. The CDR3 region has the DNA TGCGCCAGCAGCCCGTCTATTGACACCGGGGAGCTGTTTTTT. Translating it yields CASSPSIDTGELFF. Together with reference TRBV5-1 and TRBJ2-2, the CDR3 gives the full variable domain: KAGVTQTPRYLIKTRGQQVTLSCSPISGHRSVSWYQQTPGQGLQFLFEYFSETQRNKGNFPGRFSGRQFSNSRSEMNVSTLELGDSALYLCASSPSIDTGELFFGEGSRLTVL.

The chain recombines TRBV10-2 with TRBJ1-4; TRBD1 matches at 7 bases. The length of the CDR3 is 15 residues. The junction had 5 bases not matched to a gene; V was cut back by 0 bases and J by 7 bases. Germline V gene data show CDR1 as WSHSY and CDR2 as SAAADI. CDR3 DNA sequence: TGCGCCAGCAGTGAGTCGACAGGGATAGGTGAAAAACTGTTTTTT. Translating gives CASSESTGIGEKLFF.

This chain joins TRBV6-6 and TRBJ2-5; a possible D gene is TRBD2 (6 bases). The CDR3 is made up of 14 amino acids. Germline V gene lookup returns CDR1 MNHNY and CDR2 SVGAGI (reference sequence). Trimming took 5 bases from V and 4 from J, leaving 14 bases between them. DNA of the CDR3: TGTGCCAGCAGTGCCCGGGCCGGGGGAGAGACCCAGTACTTC. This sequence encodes CASSARAGGETQYF.

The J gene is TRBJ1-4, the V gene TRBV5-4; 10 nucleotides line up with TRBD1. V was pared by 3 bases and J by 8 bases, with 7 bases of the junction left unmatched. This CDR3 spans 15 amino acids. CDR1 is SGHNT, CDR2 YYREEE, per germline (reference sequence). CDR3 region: CASSSTGGLREKLFF. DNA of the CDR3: TGTGCCAGCAGCTCGACAGGGGGCTTGAGGGAAAAACTGTTTTTT. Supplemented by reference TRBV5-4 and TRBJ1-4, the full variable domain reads ETGVTQSPTHLIKTRGQQVTLRCSSQSGHNTVSWYQQALGQGPQFIFQYYREEENGRGNFPPRFSGLQFPNYSSELNVNALELDDSALYLCASSSTGGLREKLFFGSGTQLSVL.

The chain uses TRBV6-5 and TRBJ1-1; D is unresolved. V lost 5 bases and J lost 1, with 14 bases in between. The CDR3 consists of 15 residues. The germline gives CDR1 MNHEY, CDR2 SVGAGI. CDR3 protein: CASSPERAGNTEAFF. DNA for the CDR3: TGTGCCAGCAGTCCTGAGAGGGCTGGGAACACTGAAGCTTTCTTT.

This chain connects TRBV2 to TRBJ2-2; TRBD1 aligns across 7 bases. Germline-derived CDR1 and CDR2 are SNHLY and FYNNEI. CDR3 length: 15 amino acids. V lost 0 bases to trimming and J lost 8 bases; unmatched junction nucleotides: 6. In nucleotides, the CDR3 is TGTGCCAGCAGTGAAGCGGGAAGGGGGCAAGGGGAGCTGTTTTTT. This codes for CASSEAGRGQGELFF.

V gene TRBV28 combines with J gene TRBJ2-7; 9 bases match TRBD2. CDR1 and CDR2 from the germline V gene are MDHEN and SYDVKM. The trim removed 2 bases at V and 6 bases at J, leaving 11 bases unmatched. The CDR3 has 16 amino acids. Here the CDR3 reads CASSLVGLAGTGEQYF. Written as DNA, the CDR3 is TGTGCCAGCAGTTTAGTCGGTCTAGCGGGAACTGGCGAGCAGTACTTC. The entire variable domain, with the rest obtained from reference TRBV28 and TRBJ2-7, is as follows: DVKVTQSSRYLVKRTGEKVFLECVQDMDHENMFWYRQDPGLGLRLIYFSYDVKMKEKGDIPEGYSVSREKKERFSLILESASTNQTSMYLCASSLVGLAGTGEQYFGPGTRLTVT.

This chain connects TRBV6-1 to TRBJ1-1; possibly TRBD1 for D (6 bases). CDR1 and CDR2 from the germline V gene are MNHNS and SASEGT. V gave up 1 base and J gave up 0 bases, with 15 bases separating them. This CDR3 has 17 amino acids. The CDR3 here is CASSEDRGYRVNTEAFF. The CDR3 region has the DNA TGTGCCAGCAGTGAAGATCGTGGGTACAGGGTGAACACTGAAGCTTTCTTT.

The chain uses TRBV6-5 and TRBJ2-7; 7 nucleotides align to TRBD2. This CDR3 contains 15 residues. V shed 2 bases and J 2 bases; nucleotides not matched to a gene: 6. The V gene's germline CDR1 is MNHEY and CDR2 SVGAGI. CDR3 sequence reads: CASSYAGVEPYEQYF. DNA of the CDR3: TGTGCCAGCAGTTACGCGGGAGTGGAGCCCTACGAGCAGTACTTC.